Below are 9 T cell receptor beta chains sequenced from a single sample in a study of PD-1 blockade in classical Hodgkin lymphoma. Time point given: cycle 4 day 1 (C4D1), after more than five weeks of nivolumab. Brentuximab vedotin exposure varied, and every patient relapsed after autologous stem cell transplantation. Thawed PBMCs yielded CD4+ T cells through magnetic negative selection. TCRdb's copy holds only in-frame clones and misses some; the assay was immunoSEQ multiplex PCR. This sample yields 15,000 or so clones, of which almost 90% are seen a single time; approximately 0.87% belongs to the top ten. This specimen was CD4+ T cells from blood, taken before the fourth cycle of nivolumab. These receptors were collected from a human donor with classical Hodgkin lymphoma.

The chain combines TRBV27 with TRBJ1-1; no firm D call. This CDR3 is built from 13 residues. Germline lookup yields CDR1 MNHEY and CDR2 SMNVEV (reference sequence). Trimming pared 8 bases from V and 0 bases from J, leaving 10 bases between. The CDR3 region is CASYSLLNTEAFF. The CDR3 coding sequence is TGTGCCAGCTACAGCCTATTGAACACTGAAGCTTTCTTT.

V gene TRBV2 combines with J gene TRBJ2-7; D is perhaps TRBD2 (6 bases). CDR3 size: 13 residues. V was trimmed by 11 bases and J by 2 bases, leaving 16 bases between them. Germline lookup yields CDR1 SNHLY and CDR2 FYNNEI. The CDR3 nucleotides are TGTGCCGGGGCCAGAGGGACTCCCTACGAGCAGTACTTC. Its protein is CAGARGTPYEQYF. Full variable domain (missing parts from reference TRBV2 and TRBJ2-7): EPEVTQTPSHQVTQMGQEVILRCVPISNHLYFYWYRQILGQKVEFLVSFYNNEISEKSEIFDDQFSVERPDGSNFTLKIRSTKLEDSAMYFCAGARGTPYEQYFGPGTRLTVT.

This sequence joins TRBV13 and TRBJ1-2; 11 bases match TRBD1. The CDR3 runs 20 residues. Trimming took 5 bases from V and 0 from J; bases not matched to a gene: 17. Germline V lookup: CDR1 PRHDT, CDR2 FYEKMQ (reference sequence). CDR3 in DNA: TGTGCCAGCAGCGCCCCGGGACAGGGGGTTGTATCGCAAGCTAACTATGGCTACACCTTC. Encoded protein: CASSAPGQGVVSQANYGYTF.

V usage is TRBV11-1 and J usage is TRBJ2-7; 7 nucleotides agree with TRBD1. Germline CDR1 SGHAT, CDR2 FQDESV (reference sequence). The CDR3 length is 15 residues. V was clipped by 1 base and J by 4 bases; unmatched bases: 7. As DNA, the CDR3 is TGTGCCAGCAGCTTAGGCCGGGACAGAATTTACGAGCAGTACTTC. This gives the protein CASSLGRDRIYEQYF. The full variable domain, rest sourced from reference TRBV11-1 and TRBJ2-7, is EAEVAQSPRYKITEKSQAVAFWCDPISGHATLYWYRQILGQGPELLVQFQDESVVDDSQLPKDRFSAERLKGVDSTLKIQPAELGDSAMYLCASSLGRDRIYEQYFGPGTRLTVT.

The V gene is TRBV27, the J gene TRBJ2-1, with 10 bases fitting TRBD2. The CDR3 runs to 15 residues. After removal of 2 bases from V and 7 bases from J, the junction contained 5 bases not matched to a gene. Germline CDR1 and CDR2: MNHEY and SMNVEV (reference sequence). CDR3 in DNA: TGTGCCAGCAGTTTACTAGCGGGAGAGAGAAATGAGCAGTTCTTC. Residues: CASSLLAGERNEQFF.

This clone has more than one count but fewer than ten. The V and J genes are TRBV5-1 and TRBJ1-1; the match to TRBD1 covers 7 bases. In germline, CDR1 is SGHRS, CDR2 YFSETQ. CDR3 length equals 15 residues. Trimming cost V 4 bases and J 2 bases; bases outside gene matches: 8. The DNA for the CDR3 is TGCGCCAGCAGCCCAATCACAGGGGCCAACACTGAAGCTTTCTTT. Its translation: CASSPITGANTEAFF. The full variable domain, its missing parts supplied by reference TRBV5-1 and TRBJ1-1, is KAGVTQTPRYLIKTRGQQVTLSCSPISGHRSVSWYQQTPGQGLQFLFEYFSETQRNKGNFPGRFSGRQFSNSRSEMNVSTLELGDSALYLCASSPITGANTEAFFGQGTRLTVV.

The chain has TRBV4-3 and TRBJ2-5, with 13 bases fitting TRBD2. The CDR3 length is 16 residues. The germline CDR1 and CDR2 sequences are LGHNA and YSLEER. V gave up 3 bases and J gave up 2 bases; unmatched junction bases: 3. The chain's CDR3 is CASSQGGLAGQETQYF. CDR3 nucleotides: TGCGCCAGCAGCCAGGGGGGACTAGCGGGGCAAGAGACCCAGTACTTC.

The chain couples TRBV28 to TRBJ2-7; D possibly corresponds to TRBD2 (6 bases). V was trimmed by 0 bases and J by 7 bases, leaving 16 bases between them. The CDR3 spans 15 residues. CDR1 MDHEN and CDR2 SYDVKM come from the germline V gene. The CDR3: CASSLWGLIAGEQYF. CDR3 DNA: TGTGCCAGCAGTTTATGGGGACTGATCGCCGGTGAGCAGTACTTC.

This chain connects TRBV19 to TRBJ2-3; the match to TRBD1 covers 10 bases. The length of the CDR3 is 15 residues. Germline V gives CDR1 LNHDA, CDR2 SQIVND (reference sequence). Trimming took 10 bases from V and 3 from J; bases not matched to a gene: 10. In DNA form, the CDR3 reads TGTGCCACGGGGACAGGGGTTTTCGATACAGATACGCAGTATTTT. It is translated as CATGTGVFDTDTQYF.